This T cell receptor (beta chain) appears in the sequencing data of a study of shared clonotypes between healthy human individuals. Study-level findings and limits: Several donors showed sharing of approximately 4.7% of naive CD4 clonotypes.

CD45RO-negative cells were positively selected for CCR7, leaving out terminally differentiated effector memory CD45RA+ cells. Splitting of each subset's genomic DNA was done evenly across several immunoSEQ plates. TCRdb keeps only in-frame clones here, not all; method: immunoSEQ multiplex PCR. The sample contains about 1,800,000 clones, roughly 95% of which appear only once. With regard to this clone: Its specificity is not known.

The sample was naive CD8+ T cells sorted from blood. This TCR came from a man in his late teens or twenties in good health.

In nucleotides, the CDR3 is TGTGCCAGCAGCTTAGGCGGGAACTATGACTATGGCTACACCTTC. It specifies CASSLGGNYDYGYTF. V is TRBV13 and J is TRBJ1-2; D unclear. Germline V gives CDR1 PRHDT, CDR2 FYEKMQ (reference sequence). This CDR3 is 15 amino acids long. V lost 0 bases to trimming and J lost 3 bases, with 11 bases between them.